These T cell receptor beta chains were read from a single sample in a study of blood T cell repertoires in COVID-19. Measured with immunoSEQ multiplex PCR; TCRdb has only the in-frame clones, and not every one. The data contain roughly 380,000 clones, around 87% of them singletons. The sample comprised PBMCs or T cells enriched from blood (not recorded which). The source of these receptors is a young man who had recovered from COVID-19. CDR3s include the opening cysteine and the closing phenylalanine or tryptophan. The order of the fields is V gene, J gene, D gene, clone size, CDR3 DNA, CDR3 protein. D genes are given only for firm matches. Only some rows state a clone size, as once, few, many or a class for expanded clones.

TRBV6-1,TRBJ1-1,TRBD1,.,TGTGCCAGCAGTGAGCGGGGACAGCACACTGAAGCTTTCTTT,CASSERGQHTEAFF
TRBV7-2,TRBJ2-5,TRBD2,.,TGTGCCAGCAGCTCGGGACTAGCGGGGTTTGCAGAGACCCAGTACTTC,CASSSGLAGFAETQYF
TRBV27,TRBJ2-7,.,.,TGTGCCAGCAGTTTTTCGGGTCTCTACGAGCAGTACTTC,CASSFSGLYEQYF
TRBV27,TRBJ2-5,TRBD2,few,TGTGCCAGCAGCTTAGGGGAGGGGACCCAGTACTTC,CASSLGEGTQYF
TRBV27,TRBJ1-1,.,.,TGTGCCAGCAGTTTCTCAGGTCGGCCTGAAGCTTTCTTT,CASSFSGRPEAFF
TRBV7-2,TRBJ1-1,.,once,TGTGCCAGCAGCTTGGGGGGGGTCAGGAATGAGAAAGCTTTCTTT,CASSLGGVRNEKAFF
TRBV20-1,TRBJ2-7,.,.,TGCAGCCCGAGGTCCTCCTACGAGCAGTACTTC,CSPRSSYEQYF
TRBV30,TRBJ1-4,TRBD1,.,TGTGCCCGTGGGACAGGGGCCGAAAAACTGTTTTTT,CARGTGAEKLFF
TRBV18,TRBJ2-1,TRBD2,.,TGTGCCAGCTCAGGGACTAGCGGGGGCGTCTCCTACAATGAGCAGTTCTTC,CASSGTSGGVSYNEQFF
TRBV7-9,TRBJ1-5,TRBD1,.,TGTGCCAGCAGCCCAGGGACAGAGGGTCAGCCCCAGCATTTT,CASSPGTEGQPQHF
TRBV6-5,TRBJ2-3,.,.,TGTGCCAGCAGTTCCAGGGTCACAGATACGCAGTATTTT,CASSSRVTDTQYF
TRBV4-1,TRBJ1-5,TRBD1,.,TGCGCCAGCAGCCGATCCGGGACAGGAAGCAATCAGCCCCAGCATTTT,CASSRSGTGSNQPQHF
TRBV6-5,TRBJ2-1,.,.,TGTGCCAGCAGCAAGCTGGGTGCGGGATTTGATAGGTTCTTC,CASSKLGAGFDRFF
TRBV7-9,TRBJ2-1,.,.,TGTGCCAGCAGCTTAGTAGAATCTTTTCGGAATGAGCAGTTCTTC,CASSLVESFRNEQFF
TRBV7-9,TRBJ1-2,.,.,TGTGCCAGCAGCTTTAATCTTTATGGCTACACCTTC,CASSFNLYGYTF
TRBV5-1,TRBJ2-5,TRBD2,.,TGCGCCAGCAGCACGACTAGCGGGGGGATTCAAGAGACCCAGTACTTC,CASSTTSGGIQETQYF
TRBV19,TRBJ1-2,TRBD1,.,TGTGCCAGTAGGATCGCGGGACAGAATAACTATGGCTACACCTTC,CASRIAGQNNYGYTF
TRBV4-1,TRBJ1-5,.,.,TGCGCCAGCAGCCTTGACAGGAAAGGGAAGCCCCAGCATTTT,CASSLDRKGKPQHF
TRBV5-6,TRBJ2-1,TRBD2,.,TGTGCCAGCAGCCTTCCTCGGACTAGCGGGGGGGACAATGAGCAGTTCTTC,CASSLPRTSGGDNEQFF
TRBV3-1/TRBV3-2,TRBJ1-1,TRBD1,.,TGTGCCAGCAGCCCAGGGGGCGCGGGTACTGAAGCTTTCTTT,CASSPGGAGTEAFF
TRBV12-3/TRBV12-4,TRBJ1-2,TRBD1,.,TGTGCCAGCAGTTTAGGGACAGGCGGTGGCTACACCTTC,CASSLGTGGGYTF
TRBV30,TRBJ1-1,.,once,TGTGCCTGGGATCAGGGGACCGCCGAAGCTTTCTTT,CAWDQGTAEAFF
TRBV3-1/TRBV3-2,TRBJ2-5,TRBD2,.,TGTGCCAGCAGCCAAGGGGGTCGGAGCGGGGGCTTACAAGAGACCCAGTACTTC,CASSQGGRSGGLQETQYF